The clone carrying this T cell receptor (beta chain) was observed many times. The antigen remains unidentified. This record belongs to a study of T cells after yellow fever vaccination. Overall study findings and caveats: Overall, a small share of clonotypes was seen in both CD4 and CD8 compartments.

As TCR cDNA was made by 5'RACE template switching, a universal primer site and UMIs were added. Via MiXCR, TCRdb re-called the 5' RACE reads, giving one row per CDR3 protein. The data show a few hundred thousand distinct CDR3 sequences, around 4.5% seen once. This CDR3 has 15 residues. Trimming took 5 bases from V and 2 from J, leaving 16 bases between them. Per the germline V gene, CDR1 is DFQATT and CDR2 is SNEGSKA (reference sequence). The chain is built from TRBV20-1 and TRBJ2-1, with a possible D match to TRBD1 (7 bases). The origin of this receptor is a man younger than 35 who received the YFV17D yellow fever vaccine. Source: PBMCs, taken 15 days after the yellow fever booster vaccination. DNA for the CDR3: TGCAGTGCTGGAGGGGGCGCATTACCCTACAATGAGCAGTTCTTC. Its protein product is CSAGGGALPYNEQFF.